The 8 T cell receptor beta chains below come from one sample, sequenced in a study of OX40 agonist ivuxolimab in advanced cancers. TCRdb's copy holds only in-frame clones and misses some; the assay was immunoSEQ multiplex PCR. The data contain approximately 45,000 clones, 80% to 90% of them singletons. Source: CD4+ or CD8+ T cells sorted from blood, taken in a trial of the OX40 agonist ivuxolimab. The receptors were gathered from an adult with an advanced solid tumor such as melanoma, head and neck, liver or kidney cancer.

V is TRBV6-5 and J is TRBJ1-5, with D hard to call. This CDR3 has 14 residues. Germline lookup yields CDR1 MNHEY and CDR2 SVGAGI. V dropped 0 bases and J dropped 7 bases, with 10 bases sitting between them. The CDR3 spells CASSYSTGRQPQHF. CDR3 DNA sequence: TGTGCCAGCAGTTACTCGACGGGAAGGCAGCCCCAGCATTTT.

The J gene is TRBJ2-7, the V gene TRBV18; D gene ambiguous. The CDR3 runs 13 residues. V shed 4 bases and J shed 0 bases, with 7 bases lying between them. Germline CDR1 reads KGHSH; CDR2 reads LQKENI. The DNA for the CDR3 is TGTGCCAGCTCACAGTACACCTCCTACGAGCAGTACTTC. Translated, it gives CASSQYTSYEQYF.

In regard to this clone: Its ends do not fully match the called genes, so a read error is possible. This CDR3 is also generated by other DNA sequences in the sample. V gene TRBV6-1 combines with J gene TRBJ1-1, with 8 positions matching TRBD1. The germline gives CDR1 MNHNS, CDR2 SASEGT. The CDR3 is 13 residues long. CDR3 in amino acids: CASSWTGNTEAFF. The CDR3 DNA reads TGTGCCAGCAGTTGGACAGGGAACACTGAAGCCTTCTTT.

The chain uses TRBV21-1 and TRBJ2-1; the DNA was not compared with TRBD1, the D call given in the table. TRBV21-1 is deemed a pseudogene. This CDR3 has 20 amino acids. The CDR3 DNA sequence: TGTGCCAGCAGCCCTAGTTCAGGGGCCATCCGGATAAGCTCCTACAATGAGCAGTTCTTC. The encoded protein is CASSPSSGAIRISSYNEQFF.

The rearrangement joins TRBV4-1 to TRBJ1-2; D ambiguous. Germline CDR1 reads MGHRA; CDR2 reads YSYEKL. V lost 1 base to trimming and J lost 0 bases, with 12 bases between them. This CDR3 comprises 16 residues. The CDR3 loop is CASSQGGGRANYGYTF. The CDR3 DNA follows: TGCGCCAGCAGCCAAGGGGGAGGAAGAGCTAACTATGGCTACACCTTC.

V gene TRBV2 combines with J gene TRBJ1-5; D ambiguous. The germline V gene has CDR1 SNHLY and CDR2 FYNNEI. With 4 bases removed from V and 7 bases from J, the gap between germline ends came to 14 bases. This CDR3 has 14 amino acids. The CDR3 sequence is CASSAFGEKQPQHF. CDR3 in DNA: TGTGCCAGCAGTGCATTTGGGGAGAAGCAGCCCCAGCATTTT.

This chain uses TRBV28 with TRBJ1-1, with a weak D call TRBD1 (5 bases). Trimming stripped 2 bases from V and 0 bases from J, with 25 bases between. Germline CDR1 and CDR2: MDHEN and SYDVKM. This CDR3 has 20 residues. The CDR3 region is CASSLLTPQGAGTMNTEAFF. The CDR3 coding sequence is TGTGCCAGCAGTTTACTTACCCCTCAAGGGGCAGGAACCATGAACACTGAAGCTTTCTTT.

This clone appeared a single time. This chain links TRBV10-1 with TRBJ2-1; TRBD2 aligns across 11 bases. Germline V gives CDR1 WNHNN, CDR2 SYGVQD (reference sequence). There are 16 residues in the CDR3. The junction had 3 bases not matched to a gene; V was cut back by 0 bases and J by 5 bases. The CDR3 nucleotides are TGCGCCAGCAGTGAGTCCCCTAGCGGGAGGAACAATGAGCAGTTCTTC. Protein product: CASSESPSGRNNEQFF.